This entry lists 21 T cell receptor beta chains sequenced from one sample in a study of identical twins. TCRdb ran MiXCR on the 5' RACE reads and lists one entry per CDR3 protein. The table records 750,000 to 950,000 distinct CDR3 sequences, roughly 12% of them present only once. The sample was also reused in another study, on yellow fever vaccine responses in identical twins.

Specimen: PBMCs. All receptors come from a woman aged 18-29 years in good health.

This rearrangement joins TRBV12-5 to TRBJ2-7, with a weak D call TRBD1 (7 bases). There are 16 residues in the CDR3. Trimming cost V 2 bases and J 3 bases, with 17 bases left between them. Germline V CDR1 and CDR2: LGHNT, FRNRAP. Here the CDR3 DNA reads TGTGCTAGTGGTTTGAGGAGGGGGCCGTGGGACTACGAGCAGTACTTC. Translation: CASGLRRGPWDYEQYF.

This clonotype was seen at least ten times. The chain recombines TRBV7-9 with TRBJ1-4; no firm D call. Germline CDR1 SEHNR, CDR2 FQNEAQ (reference sequence). The germline V and J ends were trimmed by 1 base and 7 bases, with 10 bases remaining between them. This CDR3 contains 14 residues. CDR3 amino acids: CASSLEGGSEKLFF. The CDR3 bases are TGTGCCAGCAGCTTAGAGGGAGGGAGTGAAAAACTGTTTTTT.

This clonotype was seen at least ten times. This chain connects TRBV25-1 to TRBJ2-7; unclear D gene. The CDR3 length is 13 residues. V shed 8 bases and J shed 3 bases, with 14 bases lying between them. CDR1 MGHDK and CDR2 SYGVNS come from the germline V gene. The chain's CDR3 is CASQSQGYYEQYF. The CDR3 DNA sequence: TGTGCCAGCCAGAGCCAAGGTTACTACGAGCAGTACTTC.

This clonotype was observed a few times. The chain joins TRBV7-9 to TRBJ2-7; 16 nucleotides match TRBD2. With 4 bases clipped from V and 4 bases from J, the junction kept 7 bases outside the gene matches. CDR3 length equals 17 residues. Germline CDR1 is SEHNR and CDR2 is FQNEAQ (reference sequence). DNA of the CDR3: TGTGCCAGCAGCTCGGGACTAGCGGGAGGGCCTTGGTACGAGCAGTACTTC. Protein product: CASSSGLAGGPWYEQYF. The full variable domain, in which reference TRBV7-9 and TRBJ2-7 provide the parts outside the CDR3, is DTGVSQNPRHKITKRGQNVTFRCDPISEHNRLYWYRQTLGQGPEFLTYFQNEAQLEKSRLLSDRFSAERPKGSFSTLEIQRTEQGDSAMYLCASSSGLAGGPWYEQYFGPGTRLTVT.

This clonotype has a handful of counts. A read error may be the cause here, since a much bigger clone is one base away. This chain joins TRBV7-2 and TRBJ2-3; D gene uncertain. The CDR3 contains 12 residues. Germline CDR1 reads SGHTA; CDR2 reads FQGNSA. The germline V and J ends were trimmed by 3 bases and 5 bases, with 6 bases remaining between them. The CDR3 spells CASSFWRDTQYF. DNA for the CDR3: TGTGCCAGCAGCTTTTGGCGAGATACGCAGTATTTT.

This clonotype was seen at least ten times. The rearrangement links TRBV2 to TRBJ2-1, with 7 bases aligning to TRBD2. Losses at the gene ends were 2 bases for V and 7 bases for J; bases not matched to a gene: 8. CDR1 and CDR2 (germline): SNHLY, FYNNEI. The CDR3 totals 15 residues. CDR3 in DNA: TGTGCCAGCAGTGAATCTGGGACTATCGAAAATGAGCAGTTCTTC. Translated, it gives CASSESGTIENEQFF.

This clonotype has a handful of counts. The rearrangement links TRBV4-1 to TRBJ1-4; D is ambiguous. With 3 bases removed from V and 0 bases from J, the gap between germline ends came to 8 bases. Germline values: CDR1 MGHRA, CDR2 YSYEKL. The CDR3 is 15 amino acids. As DNA, the CDR3 is TGCGCCAGCAGCCAGGCCATTGCAACTAATGAAAAACTGTTTTTT. Translated: CASSQAIATNEKLFF.

This clonotype was seen more than once but under ten times. This chain links TRBV5-1 with TRBJ2-6, with TRBD1 identical over 7 bases. Trimming removed 1 base from V and 2 bases from J; junction bases left unmatched: 12. This CDR3 is built from 19 residues. CDR1 is SGHRS, CDR2 YFSETQ, per germline. In DNA, the CDR3 is TGCGCCAGCAGCTTGTATACCGGGACAGCAGCCGCTGGGGCCAACGTCCTGACTTTC. It specifies CASSLYTGTAAAGANVLTF. Full variable domain (outside the CDR3, taken from reference TRBV5-1 and TRBJ2-6): KAGVTQTPRYLIKTRGQQVTLSCSPISGHRSVSWYQQTPGQGLQFLFEYFSETQRNKGNFPGRFSGRQFSNSRSEMNVSTLELGDSALYLCASSLYTGTAAAGANVLTFGAGSRLTVL.

A few counts support this clonotype. V and J are TRBV20-1 and TRBJ2-3; no reliable D call. The germline V and J ends were trimmed by 0 bases and 0 bases, with 7 bases remaining between them. This CDR3 contains 14 residues. Germline values: CDR1 DFQATT, CDR2 SNEGSKA (reference sequence). In DNA, the CDR3 is TGCAGTGCTAGAGATTGGCGGAGCACAGATACGCAGTATTTT. The encoded protein is CSARDWRSTDTQYF.

In its sample, this clonotype was seen many times. The chain employs TRBV5-1 and TRBJ2-1; 7 nucleotides line up with TRBD2. Germline CDR1 reads SGHRS; CDR2 reads YFSETQ. This CDR3 spans 18 amino acids. With 2 bases clipped from V and 5 bases from J, the junction kept 16 bases outside the gene matches. CDR3 loop: CASSFFSRLAATHNEQFF. CDR3 bases: TGCGCCAGCAGCTTCTTTTCCCGGCTAGCGGCTACTCACAATGAGCAGTTCTTC.

Only a few counts were recorded for this clonotype. The chain uses TRBV19 and TRBJ2-3, with D uncertain. This CDR3 spans 15 amino acids. V lost 3 bases and J 2 bases, leaving 12 bases between the germline ends. The germline gives CDR1 LNHDA, CDR2 SQIVND (reference sequence). Here the CDR3 DNA reads TGTGCCAGTAGTATGGTTGACATACTCACAGATACGCAGTATTTT. Amino acid sequence: CASSMVDILTDTQYF.

This clonotype was seen only a few times. The rearrangement links TRBV24-1 to TRBJ2-1; D gene unclear. This CDR3 spans 15 amino acids. V dropped 5 bases and J dropped 8 bases, with 18 bases sitting between them. Per the germline V gene, CDR1 is KGHDR and CDR2 is SFDVKD. CDR3 amino acids: CATSVGSTGSDEQFF. Written as DNA, the CDR3 is TGTGCCACCAGTGTGGGCTCCACTGGGTCGGATGAGCAGTTCTTC.

This clonotype appeared a few times. The chain couples TRBV13 to TRBJ2-7, with a weak D call TRBD1 (6 bases). This CDR3 spans 16 amino acids. Per the germline V gene, CDR1 is PRHDT and CDR2 is FYEKMQ (reference sequence). V was shortened by 5 bases and J by 2 bases, with 19 bases between the two germline ends. CDR3 amino acids: CASSQVPGAPTYEQYF. Here the CDR3 DNA reads TGTGCCAGCAGCCAGGTGCCAGGGGCCCCTACCTACGAGCAGTACTTC.

This clonotype showed up just a few times. This chain links TRBV20-1 with TRBJ2-5, with D uncertain. The V gene's germline CDR1 is DFQATT and CDR2 SNEGSKA (reference sequence). The germline V and J ends were trimmed by 0 bases and 5 bases, with 13 bases remaining between them. CDR3 size: 14 residues. The CDR3 sequence is CSARDPPRVETQYF. The CDR3 DNA reads TGCAGTGCTAGAGATCCACCCCGGGTGGAGACCCAGTACTTC.

The sample holds a few counts of this clonotype. The chain has TRBV29-1 and TRBJ2-1, with a possible D match to TRBD2 (8 bases). Germline V gives CDR1 SQVTM, CDR2 ANQGSEA. The CDR3 sequence is 17 residues long. V dropped 6 bases and J dropped 6 bases, with 27 bases sitting between them. CDR3 DNA sequence: TGCAGCGTGACAGGGAAGATTTGGCGGGAGGTCGGCAATGAGCAGTTCTTC. It codes for CSVTGKIWREVGNEQFF.

This clonotype was observed a few times. The chain recombines TRBV12-3 or TRBV12-4 with TRBJ1-1, with TRBD1 matching over 9 bases. The CDR3 sequence is 16 residues long. V dropped 3 bases and J dropped 0; count of bases not matched to a gene: 5. The CDR3 DNA follows: TGTGCCAGCAGTTTGGGACAGGGCCCAGTGAACACTGAAGCTTTCTTT. Amino acid sequence: CASSLGQGPVNTEAFF.

A few counts support this clonotype. The J gene is TRBJ2-1, the V gene TRBV15; TRBD1 matches 8 bases. Trimming cost V 1 base and J 3 bases; bases outside gene matches: 2. CDR3 length: 15 amino acids. From germline, CDR1 is LNHNV and CDR2 YYDKDF (reference sequence). The CDR3, as DNA: TGTGCCACCAGCAGAGGACAGGGGATCTACAATGAGCAGTTCTTC. Translation gives CATSRGQGIYNEQFF.

This clonotype was detected a few times. The chain employs TRBV5-1 and TRBJ1-1; 9 bases match TRBD1. The CDR3 covers 17 residues. Trimming took 3 bases from V and 2 from J; bases not matched to a gene: 11. The germline gives CDR1 SGHRS, CDR2 YFSETQ. CDR3 in amino acids: CASSSGQGSSINTEAFF. CDR3 in DNA: TGCGCCAGCAGCTCGGGACAGGGCTCCTCCATTAACACTGAAGCTTTCTTT.

This clonotype has only a few counts. The gene calls are TRBV15 and TRBJ2-1; TRBD2 agrees at 13 bases. The CDR3 consists of 15 residues. Germline values: CDR1 LNHNV, CDR2 YYDKDF (reference sequence). V lost 0 bases and J lost 15; bases outside the gene matches: 8. The CDR3 is CATSRDPTSGRLLFF. The CDR3 region has the DNA TGTGCCACCAGCAGAGATCCGACTAGCGGGAGGTTGCTGTTCTTC.

The J gene is TRBJ1-2, the V gene TRBV20-1; no firm D call. This CDR3 spans 13 amino acids. The germline CDR1 and CDR2 sequences are DFQATT and SNEGSKA (reference sequence). The V and J ends lost 3 bases and 5 bases respectively, with 13 bases between them. The CDR3 DNA follows: TGCAGTGCTAGTTGGCGGACCAATTATGGCTACACCTTC. It codes for CSASWRTNYGYTF.

This chain joins TRBV23-1 and TRBJ2-1; TRBD2 matches at 11 bases. TRBV23-1 is an ORF for which the function is uncertain. The V segment lost 2 bases and the J segment 3 bases; nucleotides outside the gene matches: 9. This CDR3 contains 18 residues. This CDR3 is CASSQRLLAGVGYNEQFF. CDR3 DNA sequence: TGCGCCAGCAGTCAACGTTTACTAGCGGGGGTTGGCTACAATGAGCAGTTCTTC.